Below, 13 T cell receptor beta chains from the same sample are listed, as sequenced in a study of T cells in localized non-small cell lung cancer (dated by TCRdb to about 2020). The library relied on the immunoSEQ multiplex PCR assay. Here the immuneACCESS table is served through TCRdb, limited to in-frame sequences with V and J called. Missing clones are a known gap in these copies; in checked studies unresolved V genes cover under half, and the rest lacks a known reason. The sample table shows around 41,000 clones, and about nine tenths are seen once. The top ten constitute about 2.5% of the sample. Sequenced here: peripheral blood, sampled before any cancer treatment. These receptors all come from a female donor of 60 years or more with stage I squamous cell lung carcinoma.

The chain recombines TRBV25-1 with TRBJ1-2, with D maybe TRBD1 (6 bases). V was cut by 6 bases and J by 4 bases, with 18 bases left in between. CDR1 is MGHDK and CDR2 is SYGVNS in the germline V gene. This CDR3 spans 15 amino acids. As DNA, the CDR3 is TGTGCCAGCAGGCCCAATACGGGGGCGGGCTATGGCTACACCTTC. Translated, it gives CASRPNTGAGYGYTF.

The chain carries TRBV7-2 and TRBJ2-3, with 8 positions matching TRBD2. Germline trimming cut 1 base from V and 2 bases from J; bases unmatched to any gene: 5. Germline V gene data show CDR1 as SGHTA and CDR2 as FQGNSA. This CDR3 comprises 16 residues. The DNA of the CDR3 is TGTGCCAGCAGCTTAGGTGCGGGAGGTTCCACAGATACGCAGTATTTT. Translation gives CASSLGAGGSTDTQYF. Full variable domain (outside the CDR3, taken from reference TRBV7-2 and TRBJ2-3): GAGVSQSPSNKVTEKGKDVELRCDPISGHTALYWYRQSLGQGLEFLIYFQGNSAPDKSGLPSDRFSAERTGGSVSTLTIQRTQQEDSAVYLCASSLGAGGSTDTQYFGPGTRLTVL.

The table lists this clone with a few counts. The V call is TRBV7-9, the J call TRBJ1-4, with 8 positions matching TRBD1. CDR3 length equals 15 residues. V was pared by 4 bases and J by 8 bases, with 9 bases of the junction left unmatched. Germline V lookup: CDR1 SEHNR, CDR2 FQNEAQ (reference sequence). CDR3 DNA sequence: TGTGCCAGCAGCTCCCTAGGGACAGGTCGCGAAAAACTGTTTTTT. This codes for CASSSLGTGREKLFF.

This clone was seen only once. V is TRBV27 and J is TRBJ1-1; a possible D gene is TRBD1 (6 bases). This CDR3 region has 12 residues. Deletions cut 2 bases from V and 12 bases from J, with 13 bases between. Germline V CDR1 and CDR2: MNHEY, SMNVEV (reference sequence). The chain's CDR3 is CASSLTGLTTFF. The CDR3 coding sequence is TGTGCCAGCAGTTTAACAGGGTTAACGACTTTCTTT.

The genes are TRBV5-1 and TRBJ1-3; no clear D gene. Germline V gene lookup returns CDR1 SGHRS and CDR2 YFSETQ. V was shortened by 4 bases and J by 4 bases, with 12 bases between the two germline ends. The CDR3 sequence is 14 residues long. This CDR3 is CASSTQAEGNTIYF. CDR3 DNA sequence: TGCGCCAGCAGCACTCAAGCGGAGGGAAACACCATATATTTT.

This clone showed up just once. The chain joins TRBV4-3 to TRBJ2-1, with D perhaps matching TRBD2 (6 bases). Trimming pared 0 bases from V and 8 bases from J, leaving 11 bases between. The CDR3 covers 14 residues. Germline V gene sequence: CDR1 LGHNA, CDR2 YSLEER. The CDR3 DNA sequence: TGCGCCAGCAGCCAAGATTCCCAGCGGGATGAGCAGTTCTTC. This sequence encodes CASSQDSQRDEQFF.

The rearrangement uses TRBV7-9 and TRBJ2-1; TRBD2 matches at 13 bases. Unmatched junction bases numbered 12, after V lost 5 bases and J lost 5 bases. There are 18 residues in the CDR3. CDR1 and CDR2 from the germline V gene are SEHNR and FQNEAQ (reference sequence). The CDR3 bases are TGTGCCAGCAGCCCGCCGGGACTAGCGGGACCGGGGGACAATGAGCAGTTCTTC. Its translation: CASSPPGLAGPGDNEQFF.

The V and J genes are TRBV28 and TRBJ1-2; 7 bases agree with TRBD1. The trim removed 8 bases at V and 2 bases at J, leaving 5 bases unmatched. Germline V gene lookup returns CDR1 MDHEN and CDR2 SYDVKM. The CDR3 spans 13 residues. CDR3 DNA: TGTGCCAGCGGGACAGCCTTGAACTATGGCTACACCTTC. This translates into CASGTALNYGYTF.

This clone was picked up one time. The chain employs TRBV7-8 and TRBJ2-7; 13 bases align to TRBD2. The CDR3 has 16 residues. V dropped 4 bases and J dropped 2; count of bases not matched to a gene: 5. Looked up from germline, CDR1 is SGHVS and CDR2 is FQNEAQ. CDR3 loop: CASSSRTSGRTYEQYF. The CDR3 DNA follows: TGTGCCAGCAGCTCTAGGACTAGCGGGAGAACCTACGAGCAGTACTTC.

This sequence joins TRBV6-5 and TRBJ2-1, with D uncertain. The V gene's germline CDR1 is MNHEY and CDR2 SVGAGI. V was shortened by 0 bases and J by 5 bases, with 11 bases between the two germline ends. The CDR3 covers 15 residues. The CDR3 DNA is TGTGCCAGCAGTTACTCGAGTTACAGCAACAATGAGCAGTTCTTC. As protein: CASSYSSYSNNEQFF.

V gene TRBV9 combines with J gene TRBJ2-5; a possible D gene is TRBD2 (5 bases). The germline CDR1 and CDR2 sequences are SGDLS and YYNGEE. V lost 0 bases, J lost 7 bases, and 10 bases lay in between. There are 13 residues in the CDR3. The CDR3: CASSVEVTRTQYF. CDR3 nucleotides: TGTGCCAGCAGCGTAGAGGTCACTAGGACCCAGTACTTC.

CDR3 loop: CATRGLNTGELFF. The CDR3 DNA follows: TGTGCCACCAGGGGGTTGAACACCGGGGAGCTGTTTTTT. The rearrangement joins TRBV15 to TRBJ2-2; the D is unclear. Germline loops: CDR1 LNHNV, CDR2 YYDKDF (reference sequence). Trimming pared 6 bases from V and 1 base from J, leaving 6 bases between. The CDR3 consists of 13 residues.

A single count supports this clone. This rearrangement joins TRBV21-1 to TRBJ2-3; TRBD1 reflects the table's D call only, with no check against the DNA. TRBV21-1 is noted as a pseudogene. CDR3 length equals 15 residues. The chain's CDR3 is CASRDATVMQDTQYF. DNA of the CDR3: TGTGCCAGCAGGGATGCTACAGTCATGCAAGATACGCAGTATTTT.